Many counts were recorded for the clone carrying this T cell receptor (beta chain). Its specificity is not known. The time point is: newly diagnosed GD, antithyroid drugs for less than 3 months. Researchers made the TCR library from RNA that was extracted from PBMCs. This entry comes from a study of regulatory T cells in long-lasting Graves disease. The study, taken as a whole, reports: Those with persistent disease had in common more public clonotypes (fewer than 3,000) than new patients (more than 900).

HTBI primers from iRepertoire and Arm-PCR of CDR3 regions yielded the TCR beta libraries. TCRdb re-called the multiplex PCR reads with MiXCR, one entry per CDR3 protein. The profile shows more than 400,000 distinct CDR3 sequences, about 16% of them singletons. These data were also reused for a study on T cells in Graves' hyperthyroidism and ophthalmopathy.

This TCR was recovered from a woman aged 25 to 39 with Graves disease. Sequenced material: peripheral blood mononuclear cells (PBMCs), taken at new diagnosis, from a patient treated with antithyroid drugs.

CDR3 in amino acids: CASSFMSGTGYTYEQYF. The DNA for the CDR3 is TGTGCCAGCAGTTTTATGTCCGGGACAGGGTACACCTACGAGCAGTACTTC. The chain recombines TRBV27 with TRBJ2-7, with 9 bases lining up with TRBD1. V shed 3 bases and J 2 bases; nucleotides not matched to a gene: 11. Germline-derived CDR1 and CDR2 are MNHEY and SMNVEV (reference sequence). There are 17 residues in the CDR3.